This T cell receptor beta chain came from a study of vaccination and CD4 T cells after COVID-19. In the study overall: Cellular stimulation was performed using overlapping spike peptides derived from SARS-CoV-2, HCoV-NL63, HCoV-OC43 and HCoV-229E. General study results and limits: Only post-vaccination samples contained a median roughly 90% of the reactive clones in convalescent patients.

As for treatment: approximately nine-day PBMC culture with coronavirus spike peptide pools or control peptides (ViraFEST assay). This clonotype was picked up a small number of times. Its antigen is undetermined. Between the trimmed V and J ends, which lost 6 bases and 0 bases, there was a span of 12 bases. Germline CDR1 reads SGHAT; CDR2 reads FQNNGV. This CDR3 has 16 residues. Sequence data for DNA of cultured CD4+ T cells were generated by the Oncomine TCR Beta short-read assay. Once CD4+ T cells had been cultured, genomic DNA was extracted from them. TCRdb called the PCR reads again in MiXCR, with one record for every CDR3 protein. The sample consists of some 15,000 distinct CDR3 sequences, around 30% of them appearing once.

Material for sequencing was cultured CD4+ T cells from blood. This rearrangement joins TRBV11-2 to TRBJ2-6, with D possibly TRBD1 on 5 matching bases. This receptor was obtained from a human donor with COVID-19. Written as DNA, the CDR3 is TGTGCCAGCAGTTCGTGGGGCCGCTCTGGGGCCAACGTCCTGACTTTC. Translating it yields CASSSWGRSGANVLTF. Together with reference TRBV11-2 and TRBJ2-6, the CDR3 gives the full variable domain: EAGVAQSPRYKIIEKRQSVAFWCNPISGHATLYWYQQILGQGPKLLIQFQNNGVVDDSQLPKDRFSAERLKGVDSTLKIQPAKLEDSAVYLCASSSWGRSGANVLTFGAGSRLTVL.